This T cell receptor (beta chain) was identified during a study of T cells after yellow fever vaccination. Only a few counts were recorded for this clonotype. Its antigen is still unknown. CDR3 length: 16 amino acids. Germline-derived CDR1 and CDR2 are SGHRS and YFSETQ. V dropped 3 bases and J dropped 0 bases, with 14 bases sitting between them. Findings and limits, study-wide: Researchers cautioned that FACS-sorted repertoires could harbor abundant clonotypes contaminating from the bulk population. Post-booster reappearance was seen for most primary-vaccination clones (about 96% CD4, roughly 86% CD8). Though it reached lower strength, the secondary response hit its peak faster, day 5 versus 15.

TCRdb reprocessed the 5' RACE reads via MiXCR and lists one record per CDR3 protein. The data show under 70,000 distinct CDR3 sequences, more than 5.5% seen once. The genes are TRBV5-1 and TRBJ2-3; no reliable D call. The material sequenced was CD8+ T cells sorted from PBMCs, taken on the day of the first yellow fever vaccination. This sequence originates from a man younger than 35 who received the YFV17D yellow fever vaccine. DNA for the CDR3: TGCGCCAGCAGCTCCCCCGACGGCACAAGCACAGATACGCAGTATTTT. Translated: CASSSPDGTSTDTQYF.